This T cell receptor (beta chain) was recovered during a study of blood T cell repertoires in COVID-19. Looking at the study overall: From the United States, Italy and Spain came samples of acute and convalescent COVID-19. T cells, B-cell-depleted T cells, or PBMCs provided the cDNA or gDNA that served as material.

Germline V gives CDR1 SGDLS, CDR2 YYNGEE. V lost 4 bases to trimming and J lost 0 bases; unmatched junction nucleotides: 5. The CDR3 contains 16 residues. The method was immunoSEQ multiplex PCR; TCRdb's version includes in-frame clones alone and lacks a portion of them. The table shows about 150,000 clones, with around 89% occurring only once. Sequences were obtained from peripheral blood. The chain recombines TRBV9 with TRBJ2-2, with 8 positions matching TRBD2. The sequence derives from an older woman with active COVID-19. DNA for the CDR3: TGTGCCAGCAGCCTCTCGGGGGGGTCGAACACCGGGGAGCTGTTTTTT. Protein product: CASSLSGGSNTGELFF.